A single sample gave rise to the 10 T cell receptor beta chains below, sequenced in a study of shared clonotypes between healthy human individuals. Profiling relied on immunoSEQ multiplex PCR, and the TCRdb table lists in-frame clones only, not all of them. Of about a million clones listed, roughly 80% are singletons. The specimen was memory CD4+ T cells sorted from blood. The sample's subset: CD45RA-negative fraction. The receptor set was obtained from a man aged 18 to 35 in good health.

The chain couples TRBV6-1 to TRBJ2-7; TRBD1 aligns across 9 bases. J lost 1 base, V lost 8 bases, and 3 bases had no gene match. Germline V lookup: CDR1 MNHNS, CDR2 SASEGT. The CDR3 has 13 residues. CDR3 sequence: CASLGQGSYEQYF. CDR3 sequence (DNA): TGTGCCAGCCTAGGACAGGGGTCCTACGAGCAGTACTTC.

The J gene is TRBJ1-5, the V gene TRBV6-6, with D unclear. The CDR3 spans 12 residues. Looked up from germline, CDR1 is MNHNY and CDR2 is SVGAGI (reference sequence). Trimming took 7 bases from V and 5 from J, leaving 9 bases between them. The CDR3 DNA follows: TGTGCCAGCACCACTGGTTATCAGCCCCAGCATTTT. It yields the protein CASTTGYQPQHF.

About this clone itself: Mismatch with germline at one junction end may stem from a read error. This chain connects TRBV9 to TRBJ2-1; D assignment may be TRBD1 or TRBD2 (6 bases each). This CDR3 has 14 amino acids. Per germline, CDR1 SGDLS and CDR2 YYNGEE. The DNA for the CDR3 is TGTGCCAGCACCGAGGGGGACTCCTCCAATGAGCAGTTCTTC. Its translation is CASTEGDSSNEQFF.

V is TRBV5-1 and J is TRBJ1-6, with D unresolved. V lost 4 bases to trimming and J lost 8 bases, with 10 bases between them. Germline assignment: CDR1 SGHRS and CDR2 YFSETQ. The CDR3 totals 13 residues. As DNA, the CDR3 is TGCGCCAGCAGCGCCCTCATGGATTCACCCCTCCACTTT. Translation gives CASSALMDSPLHF.

This chain uses TRBV6-5 with TRBJ1-4; perhaps TRBD1 as D (5 bases). Germline V CDR1 and CDR2: MNHEY, SVGAGI. There are 14 residues in the CDR3. The V end was cut by 2 bases, the J end by 11 bases, with 15 bases between. CDR3: CASSYDHKGLKLFF. Written as DNA, the CDR3 is TGTGCCAGCAGTTACGACCATAAGGGACTGAAACTGTTTTTT.

A remark on this clone: At the DNA level, this CDR3 is encoded by other sequences in the same sample as well. The chain has TRBV9 and TRBJ1-1, with no clear D. The CDR3 loop spans 13 amino acids. V was clipped by 0 bases and J by 5 bases, with 8 bases between them. Germline CDR1 and CDR2: SGDLS and YYNGEE. The CDR3 DNA reads TGTGCCAGCAGCGTAGGTCCGGGAACTGAAGCTTTCTTT. It specifies CASSVGPGTEAFF.

Points on this clone: The identical CDR3 is also encoded by other nucleotide sequences in the sample. The chain couples TRBV7-2 to TRBJ2-3, with no clear D. Germline V gives CDR1 SGHTA, CDR2 FQGNSA. The V end lost 5 bases, the J end lost 2 bases, and 8 bases lay between the germline ends. The length of the CDR3 is 13 residues. This CDR3 reads CASSLSYTDTQYF. The CDR3 DNA is TGTGCCAGCAGCCTCAGTTACACAGATACGCAGTATTTT.

The gene calls are TRBV7-3 and TRBJ2-2; weak D call: TRBD1 (6 bases). The V gene's germline CDR1 is SGHTA and CDR2 FQGTGA. V was shortened by 4 bases and J by 6 bases, with 15 bases between the two germline ends. This CDR3 is 15 amino acids long. The DNA for the CDR3 is TGTGCCAGCAGCTCCACGGACAGTGCCGCCGGGGAGCTGTTTTTT. Protein sequence: CASSSTDSAAGELFF.

The chain recombines TRBV10-3 with TRBJ2-5; D remains ambiguous. Between the trimmed V and J ends, which lost 6 bases and 4 bases, there was a span of 9 bases. Germline CDR1 reads ENHRY; CDR2 reads SYGVKD. The CDR3 loop spans 12 amino acids. The CDR3 sequence: CAIRASGETQYF. The CDR3 DNA is TGTGCCATCAGAGCGAGTGGAGAGACCCAGTACTTC.

The CDR3 DNA reads as TGTGCCAGTAATCTCAACAGGGCCGGGGAGACCCAGTACTTC. Residues: CASNLNRAGETQYF. The gene calls are TRBV2 and TRBJ2-5, with TRBD1 as a possible D gene (6 bases). This CDR3 region has 14 residues. V was trimmed by 9 bases and J by 5 bases, leaving 19 bases between them. Germline V gene data show CDR1 as SNHLY and CDR2 as FYNNEI.